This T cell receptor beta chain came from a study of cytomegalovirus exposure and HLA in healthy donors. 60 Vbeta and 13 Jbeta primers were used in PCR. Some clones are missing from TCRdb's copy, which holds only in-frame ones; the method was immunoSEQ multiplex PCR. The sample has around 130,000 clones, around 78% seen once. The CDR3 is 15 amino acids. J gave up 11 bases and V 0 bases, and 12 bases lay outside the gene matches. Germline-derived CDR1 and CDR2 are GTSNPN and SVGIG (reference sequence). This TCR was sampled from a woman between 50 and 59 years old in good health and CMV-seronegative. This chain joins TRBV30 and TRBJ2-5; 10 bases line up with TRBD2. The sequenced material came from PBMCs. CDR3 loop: CAWSVGLAGVGEQYF. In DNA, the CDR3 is TGTGCCTGGAGTGTAGGGCTAGCGGGAGTGGGTGAGCAGTACTTC.